This T cell receptor (beta chain) stems from a study of T cell changes during pregnancy in multiple sclerosis. The germline V gene has CDR1 LNHDA and CDR2 SQIVND (reference sequence). CDR3 length equals 15 residues. V lost 1 base, J lost 3 bases, and 6 bases stayed unmatched. TCRdb keeps only in-frame clones here, not all; method: immunoSEQ multiplex PCR. The table shows approximately 20,000 clones, with about nine tenths occurring only once. The material sequenced was CD8+ T cells from peripheral blood mononuclear cells, taken in the third trimester of pregnancy. The TCR was taken from a female donor in good health, enrolled as a control in a pregnancy study. The rearrangement uses TRBV19 and TRBJ2-7, with TRBD1 matching 7 bases. CDR3 bases: TGTGCCAGTAGTATAGTGACAGGGACGAACTACGAGCAGTACTTC. It translates to CASSIVTGTNYEQYF.